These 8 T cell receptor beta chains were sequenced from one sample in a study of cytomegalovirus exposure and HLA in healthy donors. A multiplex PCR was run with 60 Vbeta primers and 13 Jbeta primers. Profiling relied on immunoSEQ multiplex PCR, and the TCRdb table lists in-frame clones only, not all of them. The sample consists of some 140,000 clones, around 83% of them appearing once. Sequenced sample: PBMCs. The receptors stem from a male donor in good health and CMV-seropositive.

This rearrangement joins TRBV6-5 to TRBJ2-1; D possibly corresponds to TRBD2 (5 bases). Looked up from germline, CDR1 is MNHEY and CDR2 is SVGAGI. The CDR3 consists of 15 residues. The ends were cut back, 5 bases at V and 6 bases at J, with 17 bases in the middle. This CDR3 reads CASSTYKRAGNEQFF. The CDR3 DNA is TGTGCCAGCAGTACGTATAAACGGGCGGGCAATGAGCAGTTCTTC.

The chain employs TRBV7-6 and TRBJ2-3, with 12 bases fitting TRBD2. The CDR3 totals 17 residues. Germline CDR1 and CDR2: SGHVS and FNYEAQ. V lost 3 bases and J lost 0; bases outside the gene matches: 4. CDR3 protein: CASSFGLAGPSTDTQYF. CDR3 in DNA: TGTGCCAGCAGCTTCGGACTAGCGGGGCCGAGCACAGATACGCAGTATTTT.

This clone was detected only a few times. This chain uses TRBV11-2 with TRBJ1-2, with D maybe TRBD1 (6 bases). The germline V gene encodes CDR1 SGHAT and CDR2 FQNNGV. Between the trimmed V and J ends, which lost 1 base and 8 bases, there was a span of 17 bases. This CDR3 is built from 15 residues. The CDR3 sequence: CASSLGVGALGGYTF. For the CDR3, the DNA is TGTGCCAGCAGCTTAGGAGTGGGGGCATTAGGGGGCTACACCTTC.

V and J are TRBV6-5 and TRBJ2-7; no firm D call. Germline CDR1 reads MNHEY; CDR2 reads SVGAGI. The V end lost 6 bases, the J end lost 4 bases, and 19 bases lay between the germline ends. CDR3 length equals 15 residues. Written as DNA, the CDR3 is TGTGCCAGCAGCCTTACAGACACGACATTGTACGAGCAGTACTTC. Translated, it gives CASSLTDTTLYEQYF.

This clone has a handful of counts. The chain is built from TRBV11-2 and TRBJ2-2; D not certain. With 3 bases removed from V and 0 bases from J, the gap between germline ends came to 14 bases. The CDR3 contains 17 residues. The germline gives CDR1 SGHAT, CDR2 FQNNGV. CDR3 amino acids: CASSFPLTLTNTGELFF. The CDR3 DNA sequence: TGTGCCAGCAGCTTCCCCCTGACACTTACGAACACCGGGGAGCTGTTTTTT.

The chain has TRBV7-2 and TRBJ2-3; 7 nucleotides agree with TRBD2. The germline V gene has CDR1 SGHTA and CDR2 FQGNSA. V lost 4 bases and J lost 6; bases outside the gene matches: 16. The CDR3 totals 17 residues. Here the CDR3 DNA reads TGTGCCAGCAGCTCCAGGTGGGCTAGCGGACGACCGGATACGCAGTATTTT. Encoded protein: CASSSRWASGRPDTQYF.

CDR3 bases: TGTGCCATCAGATCCCCTCTAATTCGGCTCAGGCTGGGCACTGAAGCTTTCTTT. This translates into CAIRSPLIRLRLGTEAFF. This chain connects TRBV10-3 to TRBJ1-1; D is unclear. Looked up from germline, CDR1 is ENHRY and CDR2 is SYGVKD. Trimming stripped 6 bases from V and 4 bases from J, with 27 bases between. This CDR3 comprises 18 residues.

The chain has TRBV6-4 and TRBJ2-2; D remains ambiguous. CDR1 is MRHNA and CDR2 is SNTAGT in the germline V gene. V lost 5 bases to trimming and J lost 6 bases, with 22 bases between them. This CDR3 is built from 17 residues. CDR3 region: CASSSTPRAAVAGELFF. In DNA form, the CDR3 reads TGTGCCAGCAGTTCCACACCCCGCGCCGCGGTCGCCGGGGAGCTGTTTTTT.